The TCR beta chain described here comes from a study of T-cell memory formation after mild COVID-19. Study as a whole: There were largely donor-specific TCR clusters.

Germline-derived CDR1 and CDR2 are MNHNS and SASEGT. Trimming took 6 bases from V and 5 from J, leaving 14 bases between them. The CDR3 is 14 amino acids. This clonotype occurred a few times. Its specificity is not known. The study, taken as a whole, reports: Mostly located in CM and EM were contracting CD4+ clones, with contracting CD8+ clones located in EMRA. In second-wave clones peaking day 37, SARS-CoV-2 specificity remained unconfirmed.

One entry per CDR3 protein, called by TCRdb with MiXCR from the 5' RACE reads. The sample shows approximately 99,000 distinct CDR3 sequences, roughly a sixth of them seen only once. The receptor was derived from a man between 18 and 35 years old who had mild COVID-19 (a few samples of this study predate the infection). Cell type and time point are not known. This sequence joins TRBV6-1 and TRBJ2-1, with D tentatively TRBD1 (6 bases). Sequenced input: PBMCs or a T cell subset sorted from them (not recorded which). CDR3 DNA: TGTGCCAGCAGGCAGGGGCAGATGAACAATGAGCAGTTCTTC. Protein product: CASRQGQMNNEQFF.